This TCR beta chain was documented in a study of OX40 agonist ivuxolimab in advanced cancers. Study overall: Having had anti-PD-1, anti-PD-L1 or anti-CTLA-4 therapy before was allowed, and about 40% had some.

Anyone with autoimmune disease history or systemic immunosuppression was excluded. The V and J ends lost 3 bases and 4 bases, in that order; junction bases with no gene match: 3. Per germline, CDR1 SGDLS and CDR2 YYNGEE. The CDR3 totals 16 residues. The assay was immunoSEQ multiplex PCR, and TCRdb's table has in-frame clones only and misses some. Of about 69,000 clones listed, roughly 92% are singletons. The sequence was collected from an adult with an advanced solid tumor such as melanoma, head and neck, liver or kidney cancer. The chain links TRBV9 to TRBJ2-2; 13 nucleotides match TRBD2. Sequenced here: CD4+ or CD8+ T cells sorted from blood, sampled in a trial of the OX40 agonist ivuxolimab. CDR3 nucleotides: TGTGCCAGCAGCGGCGGACTAGCGGGAGCCACCGGGGAGCTGTTTTTT. Amino acid sequence: CASSGGLAGATGELFF.